This record covers a single T cell receptor (beta chain). This clonotype was detected a few times. Its cognate antigen has yet to be identified. No qualities accompany the bases; no much larger clone lies one base away. Receptor amplification or capture employed RT-PCR. The data were produced on an Illumina HiSeq 2500. TCRdb reprocessed the public reads (quality trimming at Q25 with fastp, clone calling with MiXCR) and kept in-frame beta chains. A single entry per CDR3 protein holds the most common genes and DNA from its merged rows. The sample yields roughly 650,000 distinct CDR3 sequences; around a sixth were counted once. The ten largest clones add up to roughly 11% of the sample. The sample originates from a study of response to subunit inactivated influenza vaccine (dated by TCRdb to 2017 to 2018). In the study overall: Deep quantitative T cell receptor repertoire profiling was used in the study to track responses to a trivalent subunit inactivated influenza vaccine. What the research found in general, with its limitations: It was suggested by the authors that each seasonal influenza vaccination may recruit only a limited number of new T cells.

Trimming takes 8 bases from V and 0 bases from J, and the germline ends sit 10 bases apart. Including the terminal cysteine and phenylalanine, the CDR3 comprises 14 residues. Only the CDR3 region is kept as DNA, spanning 42 bases read in frame from base 1. CDR1 and CDR2, per the germline V gene, are SGHTA and FQGNSA. This sample comprised PBMCs from blood, obtained about 12 days after vaccination. The rearranged segments are TRBV7-2 and TRBJ2-2; the best D guess is TRBD2, with 6 bases matching. The clonotype was recovered from a man between 45 and 60 years old who received an inactivated influenza vaccine. Donor details come from another sample of the same person, matched by shared clones. The DNA sequence is given as TGTGCCAGCGGGTGGGGGGCGAACACCGGGGAGCTGTTTTTT. This translates into CASGWGANTGELFF.